This TCR beta chain is drawn from a study of T cells after yellow fever vaccination. Study-wide points: Primary-vaccination clones mostly resurfaced post-booster (around 96% CD4, approximately 89% CD8).

TCRdb itself ran the 5' RACE reads through MiXCR, one entry per CDR3 protein. The data show under 550,000 distinct CDR3 sequences, about a fifth seen once. With regard to this clonotype: What it binds is not known.

The input for sequencing was PBMCs, taken about 20 days after the first yellow fever vaccination. The source of this sequence is a man between 18 and 35 years old who received the YFV17D yellow fever vaccine.

CDR3 DNA: TGTGCCAGCAGCCAAGGGGACAGGTTCTACAATGAGCAGTTCTTC. Its translation: CASSQGDRFYNEQFF. V is TRBV4-2 and J is TRBJ2-1, with 8 bases identical to TRBD1. The trim removed 1 base at V and 3 bases at J, leaving 2 bases unmatched. The CDR3 runs 15 residues. The V gene's germline CDR1 is LGHNA and CDR2 YNFKEQ.